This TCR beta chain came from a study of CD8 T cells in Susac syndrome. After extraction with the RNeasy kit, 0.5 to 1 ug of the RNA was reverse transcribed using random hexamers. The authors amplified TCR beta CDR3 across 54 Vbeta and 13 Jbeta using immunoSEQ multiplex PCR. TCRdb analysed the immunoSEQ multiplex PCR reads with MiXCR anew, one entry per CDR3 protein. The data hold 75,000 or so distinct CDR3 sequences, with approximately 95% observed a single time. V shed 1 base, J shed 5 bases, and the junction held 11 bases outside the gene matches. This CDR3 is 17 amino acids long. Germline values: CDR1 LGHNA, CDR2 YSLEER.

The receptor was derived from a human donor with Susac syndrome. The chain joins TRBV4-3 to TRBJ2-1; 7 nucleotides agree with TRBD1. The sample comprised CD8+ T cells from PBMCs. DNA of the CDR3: TGCGCCAGCAGCCAAGCTTTTCCGGGACAGCTAGACAATGAGCAGTTCTTC. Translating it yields CASSQAFPGQLDNEQFF.